This T cell receptor beta chain was sequenced for a study of blood T cells in healthy people across ages (dated by TCRdb to the mid-2010s). Some background on the complete study: In model experiments, roughly one uniquely barcoded TCR beta cDNA molecule per two T cells was captured by template switching. To avoid experimental bias, donors of different ages were spread randomly across the sequencing lanes. Using the same blood draw, the study looked at two additional independent replicas of 1 million unique cDNA reads for two donors, one aged 18 to 29 and the other aged 80 or older. Four age groups were formed from the donors: young (average 16 years), middle-aged (around 39), aged (roughly 58) and long-lived (less than 85). Age-related changes in TCR beta repertoire diversity were measured in the study by deep sequencing normalized with unique cDNA molecular identifiers. Study-wide conclusions, independent of this receptor: A strong correlation was found between observed TCR beta diversity and the percentage of naive T cells measured by flow cytometry. Compared with the aged group, more naive CD4+ T cells, fewer expanded clones and increased TCR diversity were shown by the long-lived group, suggesting age selection. Donor CMV infection status was unknown, potentially confounding age-related changes in expanded clonotypes. As age increased, observed TCR beta diversity per million T cells dropped in a roughly linear way, and a significant reduction was already evident by age approximately 40. Since profiling was done on bulk unsorted PBMCs, naive and antigen-experienced compartments could not be conclusively compared. Estimates of total diversity from one million sequenced T cells were regarded as lower bounds and underestimates.

Donors were 40 or so systemically healthy Caucasian individuals from Russia aged roughly 6 to 95 years. Each donor gave approximately 9.3 milliliters of peripheral blood, collected into EDTA-treated Vacutainer tubes. Ficoll-Paque density-gradient centrifugation was used to isolate PBMCs, with at least 7 million per sample. Total RNA was extracted from PBMCs with Trizol reagent, with at least 5 micrograms obtained per sample. Naive CD45RAhigh/CD27high T cell percentages were measured by flow cytometry on a PBMC aliquot from every donor. Concerning this clonotype: There is no known antigen for this receptor. Base qualities are not provided; no much larger clone lies one nucleotide away.

The method behind the library was 5' RACE. TCRdb records Illumina HiSeq 2500 as the sequencer. A second 7 to 11 cycle PCR used a sample-barcoded 5' primer and a J-beta primer mix. A unique molecular identifier was introduced onto each TCR beta cDNA molecule by a template-switch 5' adaptor carrying 12 random nucleotides. Each sample yielded at least 2.5 million CDR3-containing paired-end reads. First-strand cDNA was synthesized from all RNA with the Mint cDNA synthesis kit, primed by a TRBC-specific oligonucleotide. All cDNA was treated with uracil-DNA glycosylase and then went through a first 18-cycle PCR with the universal primers M1SS and BC2_uni_R. Concerning the study's data processing: For normalization, 1 million high-quality reads, each with a distinct molecular identifier, were randomly selected from each sample. Instead of being binned into consensus sequences, reads with shared molecular identifiers were discarded. MiTCR, set to a Q25 quality threshold and the strictest error-elimination algorithm, was used for CDR3 identification, clonotype clustering and error correction. A nonparametric unseen species model with Euler transformation was used to estimate a lower bound on total TCR beta diversity. Using fastp at Q25 and MiXCR, TCRdb reprocessed the public reads and kept productive beta chains. Each CDR3 protein appears once, grouped with its most common genes and DNA. TCRdb assigned the V and J calls; the authors' analysis was not used. The sample table contains some 900,000 distinct CDR3 sequences; only one count was recorded for under 50% of them. The ten largest clones add up to about an eighth of the sample.

The specimen sequenced was blood. The receptor was isolated from a man between 25 and 39 years old in good health.

The base sequence is TGTGCCATCAGTGACGGGGACACCTCGAACACCGGGGAGCTGTTTTTT. Its product reads: CAISDGDTSNTGELFF. The rearrangement combines TRBV10-3 with TRBJ2-2, and TRBD1 may be the D gene, going by 6 matching bases. There are 16 amino acids in the CDR3, from cysteine to phenylalanine inclusive. Only CDR3 DNA is held: 48 bases, read in frame from base 1. CDR1 is given as ENHRY and CDR2 as SYGVKD, both from the germline V gene. Cut back by 3 bases and 0 bases, the V and J ends lie 11 bases apart.